This T cell receptor beta chain derives from a study of OX40 agonist ivuxolimab in advanced cancers. Data came from immunoSEQ multiplex PCR; TCRdb stores just in-frame clones and leaves some out. The sample lists tens of thousands of clones, roughly 91% seen once, with approximately 25% in the top ten. The CDR3 is 12 amino acids. Trimming removed 6 bases from V and 2 bases from J, with 10 bases in between. Germline V CDR1 and CDR2: SQVTM, ANQGSEA. Source: CD4+ or CD8+ T cells sorted from blood, taken in a trial of the OX40 agonist ivuxolimab. The origin of this receptor is an adult with an advanced solid tumor such as melanoma, head and neck, liver or kidney cancer. The chain carries TRBV29-1 and TRBJ1-2; D is unclear. The CDR3 here is CSVRDGNYGYTF. CDR3 coding DNA: TGCAGCGTCCGTGACGGAAACTATGGCTACACCTTC.